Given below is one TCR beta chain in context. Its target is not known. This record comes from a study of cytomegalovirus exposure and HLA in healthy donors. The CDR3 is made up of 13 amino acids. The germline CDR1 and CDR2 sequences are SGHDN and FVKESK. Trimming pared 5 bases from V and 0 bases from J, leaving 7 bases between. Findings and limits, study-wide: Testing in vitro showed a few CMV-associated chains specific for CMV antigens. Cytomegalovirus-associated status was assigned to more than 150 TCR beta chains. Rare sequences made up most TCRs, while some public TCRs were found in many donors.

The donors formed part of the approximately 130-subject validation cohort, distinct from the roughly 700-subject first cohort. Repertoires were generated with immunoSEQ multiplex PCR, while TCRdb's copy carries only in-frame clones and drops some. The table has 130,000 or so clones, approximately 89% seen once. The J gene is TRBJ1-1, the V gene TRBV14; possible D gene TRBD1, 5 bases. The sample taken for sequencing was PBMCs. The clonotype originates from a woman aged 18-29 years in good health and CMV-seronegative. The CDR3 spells CASSRGLNTEAFF. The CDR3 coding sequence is TGTGCCAGCAGCAGGGGATTGAACACTGAAGCTTTCTTT.